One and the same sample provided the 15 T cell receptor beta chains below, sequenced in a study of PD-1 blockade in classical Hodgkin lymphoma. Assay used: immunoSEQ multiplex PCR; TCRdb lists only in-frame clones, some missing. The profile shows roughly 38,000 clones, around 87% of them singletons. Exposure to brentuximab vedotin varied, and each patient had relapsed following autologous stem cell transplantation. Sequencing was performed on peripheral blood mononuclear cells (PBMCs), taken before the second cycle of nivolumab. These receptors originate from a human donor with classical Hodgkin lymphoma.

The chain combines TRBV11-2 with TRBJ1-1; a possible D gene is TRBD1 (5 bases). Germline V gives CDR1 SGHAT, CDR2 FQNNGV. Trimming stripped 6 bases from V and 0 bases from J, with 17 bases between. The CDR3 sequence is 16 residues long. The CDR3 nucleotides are TGTGCCAGCAGAAAAATACGGTCAGGGATGAACACTGAAGCTTTCTTT. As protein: CASRKIRSGMNTEAFF.

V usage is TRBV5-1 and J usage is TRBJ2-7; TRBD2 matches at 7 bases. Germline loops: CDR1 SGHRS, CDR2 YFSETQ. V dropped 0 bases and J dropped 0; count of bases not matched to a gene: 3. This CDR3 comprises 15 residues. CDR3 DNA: TGCGCCAGCAGCTTGGTTGGCGGGAGCTCCTACGAGCAGTACTTC. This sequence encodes CASSLVGGSSYEQYF. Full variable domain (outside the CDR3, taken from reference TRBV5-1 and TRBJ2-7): KAGVTQTPRYLIKTRGQQVTLSCSPISGHRSVSWYQQTPGQGLQFLFEYFSETQRNKGNFPGRFSGRQFSNSRSEMNVSTLELGDSALYLCASSLVGGSSYEQYFGPGTRLTVT.

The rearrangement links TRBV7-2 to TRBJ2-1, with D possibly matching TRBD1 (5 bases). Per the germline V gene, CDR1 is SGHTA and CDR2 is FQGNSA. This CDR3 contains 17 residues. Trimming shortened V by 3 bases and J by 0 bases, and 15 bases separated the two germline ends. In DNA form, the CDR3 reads TGTGCCAGCAGCTTTACAGGAGACACCAGCTCCTACAATGAGCAGTTCTTC. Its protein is CASSFTGDTSSYNEQFF.

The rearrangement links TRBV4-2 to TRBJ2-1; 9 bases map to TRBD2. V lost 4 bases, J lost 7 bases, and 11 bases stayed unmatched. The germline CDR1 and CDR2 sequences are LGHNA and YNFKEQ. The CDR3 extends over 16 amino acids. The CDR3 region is CASSRVLAGGQNEQFF. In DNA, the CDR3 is TGTGCCAGCAGCCGAGTCTTGGCGGGGGGGCAAAATGAGCAGTTCTTC.

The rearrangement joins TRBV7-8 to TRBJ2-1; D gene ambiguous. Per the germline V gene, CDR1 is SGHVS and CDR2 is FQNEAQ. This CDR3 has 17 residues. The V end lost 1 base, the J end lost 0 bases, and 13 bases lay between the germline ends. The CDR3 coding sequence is TGTGCCAGCAGCTTAGGGCAGGTTGTCCTCTCCTACAATGAGCAGTTCTTC. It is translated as CASSLGQVVLSYNEQFF.

In nucleotides, the CDR3 is TGTGCCAGCAGCTTAGCAAAGGACAGAGTGGCCTACAATGAGCAGTTCTTC. This gives the protein CASSLAKDRVAYNEQFF. This chain joins TRBV7-8 and TRBJ2-1, with D perhaps matching TRBD1 (6 bases). The V gene's germline CDR1 is SGHVS and CDR2 FQNEAQ. The germline V and J ends were trimmed by 0 bases and 2 bases, with 14 bases remaining between them. The CDR3 is 17 residues long. Looking up the rest from reference TRBV7-8 and TRBJ2-1 gives the full variable domain: GAGVSQSPRYKVAKRGQDVALRCDPISGHVSLFWYQQALGQGPEFLTYFQNEAQLDKSGLPSDRFFAERPEGSVSTLKIQRTQQEDSAVYLCASSLAKDRVAYNEQFFGPGTRLTVL.

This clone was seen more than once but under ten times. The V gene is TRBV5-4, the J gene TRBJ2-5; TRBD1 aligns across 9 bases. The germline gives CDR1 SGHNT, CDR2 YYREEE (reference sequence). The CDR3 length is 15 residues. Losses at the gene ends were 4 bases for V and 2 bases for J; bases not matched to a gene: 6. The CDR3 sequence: CASSPGQGRQETQYF. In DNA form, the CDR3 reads TGTGCCAGCAGCCCTGGACAGGGGAGACAAGAGACCCAGTACTTC.

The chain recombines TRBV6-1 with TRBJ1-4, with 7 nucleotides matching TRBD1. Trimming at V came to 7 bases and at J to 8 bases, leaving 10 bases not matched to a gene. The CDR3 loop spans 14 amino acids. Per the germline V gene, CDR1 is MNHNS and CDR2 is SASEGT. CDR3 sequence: CASTINRGAEKLFF. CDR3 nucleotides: TGTGCCAGCACCATAAACAGGGGAGCAGAAAAACTGTTTTTT.

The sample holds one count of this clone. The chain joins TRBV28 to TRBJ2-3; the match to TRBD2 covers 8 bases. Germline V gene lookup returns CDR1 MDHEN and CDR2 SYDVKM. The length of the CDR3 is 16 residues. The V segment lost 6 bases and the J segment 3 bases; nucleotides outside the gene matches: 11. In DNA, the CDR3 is TGTGCCAGCAGCAGTCAACGGGGGGGCGGGACAGATACGCAGTATTTT. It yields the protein CASSSQRGGGTDTQYF.

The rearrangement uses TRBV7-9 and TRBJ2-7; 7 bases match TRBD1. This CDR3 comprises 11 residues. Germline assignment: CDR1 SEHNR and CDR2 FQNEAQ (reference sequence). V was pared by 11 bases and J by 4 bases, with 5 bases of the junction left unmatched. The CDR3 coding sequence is TGTGCCTCCACACAGGGGTACGAGCAGTACTTC. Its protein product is CASTQGYEQYF.

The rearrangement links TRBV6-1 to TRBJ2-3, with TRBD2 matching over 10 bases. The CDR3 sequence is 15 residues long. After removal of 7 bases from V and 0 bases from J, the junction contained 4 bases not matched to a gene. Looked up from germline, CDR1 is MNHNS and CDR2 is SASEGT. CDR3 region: CASILLAGSTDTQYF. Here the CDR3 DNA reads TGTGCCAGCATATTACTAGCGGGGAGCACAGATACGCAGTATTTT.

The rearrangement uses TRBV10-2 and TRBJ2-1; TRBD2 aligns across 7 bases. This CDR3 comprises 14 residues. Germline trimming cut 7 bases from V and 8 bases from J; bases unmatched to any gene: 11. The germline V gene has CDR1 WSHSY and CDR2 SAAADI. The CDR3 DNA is TGCGCCAGCAAGAAGGCTCCGGCGGGGGATGAGCAGTTCTTC. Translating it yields CASKKAPAGDEQFF.

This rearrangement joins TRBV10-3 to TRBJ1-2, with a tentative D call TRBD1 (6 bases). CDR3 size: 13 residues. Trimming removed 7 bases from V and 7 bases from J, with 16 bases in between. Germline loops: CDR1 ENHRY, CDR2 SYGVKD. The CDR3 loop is CAITEGGLVGYTF. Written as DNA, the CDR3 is TGTGCCATCACGGAAGGGGGGCTGGTTGGCTACACCTTC.

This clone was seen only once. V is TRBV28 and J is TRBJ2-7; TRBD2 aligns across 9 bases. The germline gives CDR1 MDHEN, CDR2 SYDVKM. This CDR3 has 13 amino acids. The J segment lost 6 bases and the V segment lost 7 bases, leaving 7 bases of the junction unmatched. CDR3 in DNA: TGTGCCAGCACCCTAGCGGGACCCTCCGAGCAGTACTTC. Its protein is CASTLAGPSEQYF.

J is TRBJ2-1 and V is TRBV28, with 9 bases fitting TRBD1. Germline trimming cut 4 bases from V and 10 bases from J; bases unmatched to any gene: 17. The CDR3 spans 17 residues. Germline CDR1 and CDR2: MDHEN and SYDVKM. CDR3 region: CASSSTRAGQGSEEQFF. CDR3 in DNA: TGTGCCAGCAGTTCCACCAGGGCGGGACAGGGTTCGGAGGAGCAGTTCTTC.